These T cell receptor beta chains were read from a single sample in a study of T-cell memory formation after mild COVID-19. Via MiXCR, TCRdb re-called the 5' RACE reads, giving one row per CDR3 protein. Of about 340,000 distinct CDR3 sequences in the sample, approximately 15% were seen once. Sequenced material: PBMCs or a T cell subset sorted from them (not recorded which). These receptor sequences come from a man aged 18-30 years who had mild COVID-19 (a few samples of this study predate the infection). Cell type and time point are not known. The CDR3 runs from the conserved cysteine through the conserved F or W. A D gene is named only where the DNA matches it firmly. A row's size may be missing; if present it is once, few, many or a size class.

TRBJ1-2 | TRBV6-5 | TRBD1 | 16 | . | TGTGCCAGCAGTTACTCAGGGACAGGGGGAAGGAATGGCTACACCTTC | CASSYSGTGGRNGYTF
TRBJ1-1 | TRBV5-1 | . | 14 | . | TGCGCCAGCAGCCCCCTTGGACAGAACACTGAAGCTTTCTTT | CASSPLGQNTEAFF
TRBJ1-5 | TRBV7-2 | . | 14 | . | TGTGCCAGCAGCTTGGGGGGGCTTGGAGGGGCCCAGCATTTT | CASSLGGLGGAQHF
TRBJ2-3 | TRBV7-9 | TRBD2 | 12 | . | TGTGCCAGCAGCTTTCCTAGCGGGACGCAGTATTTT | CASSFPSGTQYF
TRBJ2-7 | TRBV18 | . | 16 | few | TGTGCCAGCTCACTACAGAATCCGGGCAACGGACCCGAGCAGTACTTC | CASSLQNPGNGPEQYF
TRBJ1-2 | TRBV3-1 | . | 14 | . | TGTGCCAGCAGCCTTCCGCGGGGGACCGGGGGCTACACCTTC | CASSLPRGTGGYTF
TRBJ2-4 | TRBV4-3 | . | 15 | . | TGCGCCAGCAGCCAAGATTGGTTAGCCAAAAACATTCAGTACTTC | CASSQDWLAKNIQYF
TRBJ1-2 | TRBV7-2 | . | 13 | many | TGTGCCAGCAGCTTAGAAGCTAATATTGGCTACACCTTC | CASSLEANIGYTF
TRBJ1-1 | TRBV29-1 | . | 12 | . | TGCAGCGCGGCAGGCCAGAACACTGAAGCTTTCTTT | CSAAGQNTEAFF
TRBJ2-1 | TRBV7-2 | . | 15 | few | TGTGCCAGCAGCTCTTCCCCACCAACCGTCGGTGAGCAGTTCTTC | CASSSSPPTVGEQFF
TRBJ1-6 | TRBV3-1 | . | 13 | . | TGTGCCAGCAGCCAAACTGTAGATTCACCCCTCCACTTT | CASSQTVDSPLHF
TRBJ2-5 | TRBV4-1 | . | 14 | . | TGCGCCAGCAGCCCCCGGCGAGTAAAAGAGACCCAGTACTTC | CASSPRRVKETQYF
TRBJ2-5 | TRBV5-1 | . | 14 | few | TGCGCCAGCAGCTTCTTGCAAACGCAAGAGACCCAGTACTTC | CASSFLQTQETQYF
TRBJ1-1 | TRBV25-1 | . | 12 | few | TGTGCCAGTTCATTTTGGGGGGCTGAAGCTTTCTTT | CASSFWGAEAFF
TRBJ2-1 | TRBV7-9 | . | 14 | few | TGTGCCAGCAGCTTAATGGCTAGCGAGGATGAGCAGTTCTTC | CASSLMASEDEQFF
TRBJ2-5 | TRBV20-1 | . | 14 | . | TGCAGTGCTACTCGGGACTCCATTCAAGAGACCCAGTACTTC | CSATRDSIQETQYF
TRBJ1-4 | TRBV20-1 | TRBD1 | 16 | few | TGCAGTGCTCGAGACAGGGGGGACGCAACTAATGAAAAACTGTTTTTT | CSARDRGDATNEKLFF
TRBJ1-1 | TRBV29-1 | . | 10 | . | TGCAGCGTTCTCGACACTGAAGCTTTCTTT | CSVLDTEAFF
TRBJ2-2 | TRBV7-9 | . | 17 | . | TGTGCCAGCAGCCCCCCCGGACGGGGGGCGCGCACCGGGGAGCTGTTTTTT | CASSPPGRGARTGELFF
TRBJ1-3 | TRBV12-3/TRBV12-4 | . | 16 | few | TGTGCCAGCAGTTTAAGAGGGGCCGGCTCTGGAAACACCATATATTTT | CASSLRGAGSGNTIYF
TRBJ2-5 | TRBV7-2 | . | 13 | . | TGTGCCAGCAGCTCATACAGCCAAGAGACCCAGTACTTC | CASSSYSQETQYF
TRBJ2-1 | TRBV4-1 | . | 14 | . | TGCGCCAGCAGCCAAGGAAGCAGGGGAGATGAGCAGTTCTTC | CASSQGSRGDEQFF
TRBJ2-1 | TRBV7-9 | TRBD2 | 16 | few | TGTGCCAGCAGCCAGGCGGGACTAGCTCACTACAATGAGCAGTTCTTC | CASSQAGLAHYNEQFF
TRBJ1-2 | TRBV14 | . | 15 | few | TGTGCCAGCAGCCGACCCCTGGCAGCTAGCTATGGCTACACCTTC | CASSRPLAASYGYTF
TRBJ1-3 | TRBV6-5 | . | 12 | many | TGTGCCAGCACGTCAGCTGGAAACACCATATATTTT | CASTSAGNTIYF
TRBJ1-2 | TRBV6-6 | TRBD1 | 17 | . | TGTGCCAGCAGTTACTGGTCTGGGGGGACAGCGAACTATGGCTACACCTTC | CASSYWSGGTANYGYTF